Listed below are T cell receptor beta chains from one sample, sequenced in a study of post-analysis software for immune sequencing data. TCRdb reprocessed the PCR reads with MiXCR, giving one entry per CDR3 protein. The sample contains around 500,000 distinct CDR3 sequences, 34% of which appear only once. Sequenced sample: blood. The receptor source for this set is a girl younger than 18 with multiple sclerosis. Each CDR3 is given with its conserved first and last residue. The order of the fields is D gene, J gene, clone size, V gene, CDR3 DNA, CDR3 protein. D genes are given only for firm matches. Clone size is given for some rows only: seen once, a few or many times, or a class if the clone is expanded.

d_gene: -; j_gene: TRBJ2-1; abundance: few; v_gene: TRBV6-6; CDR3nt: TGTGCCTCTAAAGAGGACAATTACAATGAGCAGTTCTTC; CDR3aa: CASKEDNYNEQFF
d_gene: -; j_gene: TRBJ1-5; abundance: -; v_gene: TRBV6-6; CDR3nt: TGTGCCAGCAGTACCCAAGAGGGACAGCCCCAGCATTTT; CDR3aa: CASSTQEGQPQHF
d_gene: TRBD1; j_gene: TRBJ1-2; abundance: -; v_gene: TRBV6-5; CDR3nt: TGTGCCAGCAGTCCCACAGGGGAGGGAAACTATGGCTACACCTTC; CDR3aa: CASSPTGEGNYGYTF
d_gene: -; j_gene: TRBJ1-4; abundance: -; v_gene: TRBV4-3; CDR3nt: TGCGCCAGCAGCCAAGATACCGGGATAACTAATGAAAAACTGTTTTTT; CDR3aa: CASSQDTGITNEKLFF
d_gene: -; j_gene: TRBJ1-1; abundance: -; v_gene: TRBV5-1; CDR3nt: TGCGCCAGCAGCTTGGGGACGAACGATATACCTGAAGCTTTCTTT; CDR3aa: CASSLGTNDIPEAFF
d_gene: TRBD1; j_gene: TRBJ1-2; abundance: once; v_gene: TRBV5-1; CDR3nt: TGCGCCAGCAGGGGGGACAGGTCAAACTATGGCTACACCTTC; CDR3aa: CASRGDRSNYGYTF
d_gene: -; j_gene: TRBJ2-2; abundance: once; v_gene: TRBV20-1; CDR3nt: TGCAGTGCTAGAGATTGGGCGGGCTCTGGATCCGGGGAGCTGTTTTTT; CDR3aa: CSARDWAGSGSGELFF
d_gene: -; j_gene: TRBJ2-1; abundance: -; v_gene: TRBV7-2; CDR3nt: TGTGCCAGCAGCACAGCCCCGCAGGGAAGCAATGAGCAGTTCTTC; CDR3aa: CASSTAPQGSNEQFF
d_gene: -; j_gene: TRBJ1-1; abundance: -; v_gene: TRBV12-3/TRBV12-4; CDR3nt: TGTGCCAGCAGGTCGGGGGGGGAGGCTTTCTTT; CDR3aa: CASRSGGEAFF
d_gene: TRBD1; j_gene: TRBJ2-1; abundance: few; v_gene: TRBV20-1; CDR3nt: TGCAGTGCTCCTGGGACAGGGGGGTTTGAGCAGTTCTTC; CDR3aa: CSAPGTGGFEQFF
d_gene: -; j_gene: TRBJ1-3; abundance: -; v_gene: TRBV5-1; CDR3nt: TGCGCCAGCAGCTTGGACAGGCGCTTAGCTGGAAACACCATATATTTT; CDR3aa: CASSLDRRLAGNTIYF
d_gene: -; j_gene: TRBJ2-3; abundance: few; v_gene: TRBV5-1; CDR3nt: TGCACCAGCAGCTCCTCCTCGGATACGCAGTATTTT; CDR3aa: CTSSSSSDTQYF
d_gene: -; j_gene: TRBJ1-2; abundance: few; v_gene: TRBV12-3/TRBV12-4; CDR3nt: TGTGCCAGCAGCCTCCGTCAGGGGACCTATGGCTACACCTTC; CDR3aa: CASSLRQGTYGYTF
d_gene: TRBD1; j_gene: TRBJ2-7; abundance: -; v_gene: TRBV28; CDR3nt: TGTGCCAGCTTACCGGGACAGGGGCTGGGCGAGCAGTACTTC; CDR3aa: CASLPGQGLGEQYF
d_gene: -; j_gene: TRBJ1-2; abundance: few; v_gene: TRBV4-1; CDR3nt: TGCGCCAGCAGCCCGACGGGCAGCTCTAACTATGGCTACACCTTC; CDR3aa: CASSPTGSSNYGYTF
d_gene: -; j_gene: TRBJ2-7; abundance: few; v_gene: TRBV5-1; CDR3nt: TGCGCCAGCAGCTTGGAGCCTGGTACCTACGAGCAGTACTTC; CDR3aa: CASSLEPGTYEQYF
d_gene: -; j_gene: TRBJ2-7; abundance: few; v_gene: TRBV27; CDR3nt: TGTGCCAGCAGTTTATCTGCAACCACCGGCTACGAGCAGTACTTC; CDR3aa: CASSLSATTGYEQYF
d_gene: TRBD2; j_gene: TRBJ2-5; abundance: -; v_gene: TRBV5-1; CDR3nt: TGCGCCAGCAGCCCCTCTCGGACTAGCGGGGAGCAAGAGACCCAGTACTTC; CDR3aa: CASSPSRTSGEQETQYF